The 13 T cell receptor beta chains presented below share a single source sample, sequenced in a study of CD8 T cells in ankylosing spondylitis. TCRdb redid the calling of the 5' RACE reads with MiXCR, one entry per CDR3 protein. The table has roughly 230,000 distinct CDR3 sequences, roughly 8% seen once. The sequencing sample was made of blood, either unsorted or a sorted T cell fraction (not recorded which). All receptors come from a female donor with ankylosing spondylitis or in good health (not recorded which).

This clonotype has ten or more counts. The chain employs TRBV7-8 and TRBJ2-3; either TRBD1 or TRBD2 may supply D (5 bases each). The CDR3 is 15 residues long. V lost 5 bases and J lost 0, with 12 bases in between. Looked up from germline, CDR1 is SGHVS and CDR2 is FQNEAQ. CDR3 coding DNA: TGTGCCAGCAGCCCCCTAGAGGGGAGCACAGATACGCAGTATTTT. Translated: CASSPLEGSTDTQYF. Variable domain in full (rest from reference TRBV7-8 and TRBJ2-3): GAGVSQSPRYKVAKRGQDVALRCDPISGHVSLFWYQQALGQGPEFLTYFQNEAQLDKSGLPSDRFFAERPEGSVSTLKIQRTQQEDSAVYLCASSPLEGSTDTQYFGPGTRLTVL.

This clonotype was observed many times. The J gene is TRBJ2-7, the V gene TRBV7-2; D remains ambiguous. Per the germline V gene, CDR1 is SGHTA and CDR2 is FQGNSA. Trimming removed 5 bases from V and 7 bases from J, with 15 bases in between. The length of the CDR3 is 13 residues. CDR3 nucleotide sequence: TGTGCCAGCAGCAAAAAGGTGTATTGGGAGCAGTACTTC. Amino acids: CASSKKVYWEQYF.

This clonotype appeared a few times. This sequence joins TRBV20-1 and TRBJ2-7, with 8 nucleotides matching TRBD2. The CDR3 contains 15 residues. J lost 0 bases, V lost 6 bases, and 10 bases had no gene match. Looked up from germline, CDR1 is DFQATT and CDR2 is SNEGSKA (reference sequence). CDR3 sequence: CSAPRPGTSSYEQYF. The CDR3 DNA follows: TGCAGTGCCCCCCGTCCCGGGACTAGCTCCTACGAGCAGTACTTC.

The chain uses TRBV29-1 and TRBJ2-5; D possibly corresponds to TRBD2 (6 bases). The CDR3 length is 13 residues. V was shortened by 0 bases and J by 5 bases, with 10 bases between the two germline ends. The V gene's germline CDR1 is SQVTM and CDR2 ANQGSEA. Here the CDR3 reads CSVEEGGGETQYF. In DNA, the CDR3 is TGCAGCGTTGAAGAGGGGGGTGGGGAGACCCAGTACTTC.

The CDR3 region is CASSTGLAGGGETQYF. CDR3 DNA: TGCGCCAGCAGCACGGGGCTAGCGGGAGGTGGAGAGACCCAGTACTTC. This rearrangement joins TRBV4-3 to TRBJ2-5; 11 bases are a match to TRBD2. The junction had 9 bases not matched to a gene; V was cut back by 5 bases and J by 4 bases. Germline lookup yields CDR1 LGHNA and CDR2 YSLEER. This CDR3 has 16 amino acids.

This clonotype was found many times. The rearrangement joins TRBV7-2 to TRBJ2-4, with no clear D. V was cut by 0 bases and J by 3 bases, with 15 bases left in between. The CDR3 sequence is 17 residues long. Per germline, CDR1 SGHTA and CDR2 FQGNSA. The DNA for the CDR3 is TGTGCCAGCAGCTTAGCGCTGTTTACCCCAGACAAAAACATTCAGTACTTC. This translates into CASSLALFTPDKNIQYF.

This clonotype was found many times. CDR3 sequence reads: CSARDSRADTQYF. The CDR3 nucleotides are TGCAGTGCTAGAGATTCTAGAGCAGATACGCAGTATTTT. The rearrangement links TRBV20-1 to TRBJ2-3; D not resolved. This CDR3 comprises 13 residues. Trimming stripped 0 bases from V and 4 bases from J, with 8 bases between. Germline lookup yields CDR1 DFQATT and CDR2 SNEGSKA (reference sequence).

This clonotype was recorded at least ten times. CDR3 nucleotides: TGCAGTGCTCCGGGGGCACGTAGGGGGAGTGGGGATGAGCAGTTCTTC. It encodes CSAPGARRGSGDEQFF. The V gene is TRBV20-1, the J gene TRBJ2-1, with D perhaps given as TRBD1 or TRBD2 (6 bases each). V was shortened by 5 bases and J by 8 bases, with 25 bases between the two germline ends. The CDR3 has 16 amino acids. Germline V gene data show CDR1 as DFQATT and CDR2 as SNEGSKA (reference sequence).

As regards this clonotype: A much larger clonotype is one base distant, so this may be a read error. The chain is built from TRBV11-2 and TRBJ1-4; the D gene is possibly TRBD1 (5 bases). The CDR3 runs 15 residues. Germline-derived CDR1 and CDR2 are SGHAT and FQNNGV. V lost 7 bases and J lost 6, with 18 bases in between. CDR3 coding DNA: TGTGCCAGCAACGCCTGGGGCAGGGTAGATGAAAAACTGTTTTTT. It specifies CASNAWGRVDEKLFF.

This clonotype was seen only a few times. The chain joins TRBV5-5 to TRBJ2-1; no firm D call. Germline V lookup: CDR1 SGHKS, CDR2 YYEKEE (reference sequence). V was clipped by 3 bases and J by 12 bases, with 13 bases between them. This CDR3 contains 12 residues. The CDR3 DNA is TGTGCCAGCAGCTCGGCAGCTGTTCCGCAGTTCTTC. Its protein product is CASSSAAVPQFF. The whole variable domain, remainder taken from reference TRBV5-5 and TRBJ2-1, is DAGVTQSPTHLIKTRGQQVTLRCSPISGHKSVSWYQQVLGQGPQFIFQYYEKEERGRGNFPDRFSARQFPNYSSELNVNALLLGDSALYLCASSSAAVPQFFGPGTRLTVL.

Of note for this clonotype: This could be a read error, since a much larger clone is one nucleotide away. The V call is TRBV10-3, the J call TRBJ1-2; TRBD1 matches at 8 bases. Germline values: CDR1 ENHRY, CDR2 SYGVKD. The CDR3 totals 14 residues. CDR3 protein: CAISNRGSNYAYTF. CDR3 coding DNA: TGTGCCATCAGCAACAGGGGGTCTAACTATGCCTACACCTTC.

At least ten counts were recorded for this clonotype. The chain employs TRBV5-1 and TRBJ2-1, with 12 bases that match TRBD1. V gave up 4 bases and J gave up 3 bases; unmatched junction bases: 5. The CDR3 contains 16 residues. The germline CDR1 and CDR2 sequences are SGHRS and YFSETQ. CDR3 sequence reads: CASSLGTGGLYNEQFF. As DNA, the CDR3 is TGCGCCAGCAGCCTCGGGACAGGGGGCCTCTACAATGAGCAGTTCTTC.

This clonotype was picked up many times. The DNA of the CDR3 is TGCGCCAGCAGCTTCGGCACCCGTGGGCCTGGGGCCAACGTCCTGACTTTC. This sequence encodes CASSFGTRGPGANVLTF. The V call is TRBV5-1, the J call TRBJ2-6; D not certain. Per the germline V gene, CDR1 is SGHRS and CDR2 is YFSETQ. This CDR3 has 17 amino acids. V lost 2 bases, J lost 2 bases, and 14 bases lay in between. The full variable domain, completed using reference TRBV5-1 and TRBJ2-6, is KAGVTQTPRYLIKTRGQQVTLSCSPISGHRSVSWYQQTPGQGLQFLFEYFSETQRNKGNFPGRFSGRQFSNSRSEMNVSTLELGDSALYLCASSFGTRGPGANVLTFGAGSRLTVL.